The clone carrying this T cell receptor (beta chain) has a handful of counts. Through a sample-barcoded 5' primer and a J-beta primer mix, a second PCR was run for roughly 6 to 11 cycles. TCRdb fed the 5' RACE reads into MiXCR, producing one record per CDR3 protein. The sample lists roughly 700,000 distinct CDR3 sequences, approximately 25% occurring once. The CDR3 is made up of 12 amino acids. CDR1 is SEHNR, CDR2 FQNEAQ, per germline (reference sequence). Trimming shortened V by 5 bases and J by 6 bases, and 10 bases separated the two germline ends. This sample was included in a study of blood T cells in healthy people across ages. This same sample was also part of a study on T cells of mothers and their children.

This sequence joins TRBV7-9 and TRBJ1-2; unclear D gene. Sequenced: blood. This TCR was recovered from a boy between 5 and 17 years old in good health. The CDR3 is CASSQELDGYTF. CDR3 sequence (DNA): TGTGCCAGCAGCCAGGAGCTTGATGGCTACACCTTC.